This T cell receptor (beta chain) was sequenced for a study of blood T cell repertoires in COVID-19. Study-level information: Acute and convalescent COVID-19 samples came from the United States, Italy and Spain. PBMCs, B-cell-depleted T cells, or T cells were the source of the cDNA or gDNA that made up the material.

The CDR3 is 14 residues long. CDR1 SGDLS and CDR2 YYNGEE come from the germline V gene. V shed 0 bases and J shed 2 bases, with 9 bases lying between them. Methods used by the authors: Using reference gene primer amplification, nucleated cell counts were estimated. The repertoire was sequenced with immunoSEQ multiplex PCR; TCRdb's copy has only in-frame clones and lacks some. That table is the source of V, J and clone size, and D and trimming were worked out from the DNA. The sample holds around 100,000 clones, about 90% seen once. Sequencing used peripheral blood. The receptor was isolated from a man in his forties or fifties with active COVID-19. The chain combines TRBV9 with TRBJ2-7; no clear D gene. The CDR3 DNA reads TGTGCCAGCAGCGTAGCGTCTAACGCCTACGAGCAGTACTTC. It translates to CASSVASNAYEQYF.